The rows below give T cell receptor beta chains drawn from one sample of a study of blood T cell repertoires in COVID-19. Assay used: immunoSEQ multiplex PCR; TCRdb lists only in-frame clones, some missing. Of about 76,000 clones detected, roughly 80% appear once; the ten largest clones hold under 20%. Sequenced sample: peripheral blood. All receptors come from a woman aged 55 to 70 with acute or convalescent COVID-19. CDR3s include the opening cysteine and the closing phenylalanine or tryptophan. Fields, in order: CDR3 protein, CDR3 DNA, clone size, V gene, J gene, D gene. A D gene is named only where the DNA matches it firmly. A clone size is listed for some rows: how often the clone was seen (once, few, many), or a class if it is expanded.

CDR3aa: CSVAGTADTGANVLTF; CDR3nt: TGCAGCGTTGCCGGGACAGCAGACACTGGGGCCAACGTCCTGACTTTC; abundance: NA; v_gene: TRBV29-1; j_gene: TRBJ2-6; d_gene: TRBD1
CDR3aa: CASSQVGLAGGGTQYF; CDR3nt: TGTGCCAGCAGTCAAGTTGGACTAGCGGGGGGAGGGACCCAGTACTTC; abundance: few; v_gene: TRBV6-1; j_gene: TRBJ2-5; d_gene: TRBD2
CDR3aa: CASSSDRGLQPQHF; CDR3nt: TGTGCCAGCAGTTCCGACAGGGGGCTTCAGCCCCAGCATTTT; abundance: many; v_gene: TRBV6-5; j_gene: TRBJ1-5; d_gene: TRBD1
CDR3aa: CASSYAITEAFF; CDR3nt: TGTGCCAGCAGTTACGCGATCACTGAAGCTTTCTTT; abundance: NA; v_gene: TRBV6-2/TRBV6-3; j_gene: TRBJ1-1; d_gene: NA
CDR3aa: CASSFGQDRRSSYEQYF; CDR3nt: TGTGCCAGCAGCTTCGGACAGGATCGTCGTAGCTCCTACGAGCAGTACTTC; abundance: NA; v_gene: TRBV21-1; j_gene: TRBJ2-7; d_gene: NA
CDR3aa: CASSTSGGSGNTIYF; CDR3nt: TGCGCCAGCAGCACATCAGGGGGTTCTGGAAACACCATATATTTT; abundance: few; v_gene: TRBV5-1; j_gene: TRBJ1-3; d_gene: TRBD1
CDR3aa: CASSQELQIGKSYEQYF; CDR3nt: TGCGCCAGCAGCCAAGAACTACAGATCGGGAAGTCCTACGAGCAGTACTTC; abundance: many; v_gene: TRBV4-3; j_gene: TRBJ2-7; d_gene: NA
CDR3aa: CASSVWDRTDTQYF; CDR3nt: TGTGCCAGCAGCGTATGGGACAGGACAGATACGCAGTATTTT; abundance: NA; v_gene: TRBV9; j_gene: TRBJ2-3; d_gene: TRBD1
CDR3aa: CASSPLGQGVWGYTF; CDR3nt: TGCGCCAGCAGCCCCCTCGGGCAGGGGGTATGGGGCTACACCTTC; abundance: NA; v_gene: TRBV4-1; j_gene: TRBJ1-2; d_gene: TRBD1
CDR3aa: CASSAGGSGEQYF; CDR3nt: TGTGCCAGCAGCGCTGGGGGTAGCGGCGAGCAGTACTTC; abundance: NA; v_gene: TRBV9; j_gene: TRBJ2-7; d_gene: NA
CDR3aa: CAISELSADRAIYGYTF; CDR3nt: TGTGCCATCAGTGAGTTATCCGCGGACAGGGCTATCTATGGCTACACCTTC; abundance: NA; v_gene: TRBV10-3; j_gene: TRBJ1-2; d_gene: TRBD1
CDR3aa: CASSEYRDTEAFF; CDR3nt: TGTGCCAGCAGTGAGTACCGGGACACGGAAGCTTTCTTT; abundance: NA; v_gene: TRBV2; j_gene: TRBJ1-1; d_gene: NA
CDR3aa: CASSIGKGRTEAFF; CDR3nt: TGTGCCAGTAGTATAGGAAAAGGGAGGACTGAAGCTTTCTTT; abundance: NA; v_gene: TRBV19; j_gene: TRBJ1-1; d_gene: NA
CDR3aa: CASSLRTATFYGYTF; CDR3nt: TGTGCCAGCAGCCTCCGGACAGCCACCTTCTATGGCTACACCTTC; abundance: NA; v_gene: TRBV21-1; j_gene: TRBJ1-2; d_gene: NA
CDR3aa: CASSIMGSEAFF; CDR3nt: TGTGCCAGTAGTATCATGGGCTCTGAAGCTTTCTTT; abundance: NA; v_gene: TRBV19; j_gene: TRBJ1-1; d_gene: NA
CDR3aa: CASSSLRGLGDSPLHF; CDR3nt: TGTGCCAGCAGCTCACTGCGGGGCTTGGGGGATTCACCCCTCCACTTT; abundance: few; v_gene: TRBV7-9; j_gene: TRBJ1-6; d_gene: NA
CDR3aa: CASSQSTGTGGLNSPLHF; CDR3nt: TGTGCCAGCAGCCAAAGTACCGGGACAGGGGGCCTAAATTCACCCCTCCACTTT; abundance: NA; v_gene: TRBV14; j_gene: TRBJ1-6; d_gene: TRBD1
CDR3aa: CASSTRQGNTGELFF; CDR3nt: TGTGCCAGTAGTACACGACAGGGCAACACCGGGGAGCTGTTTTTT; abundance: NA; v_gene: TRBV19; j_gene: TRBJ2-2; d_gene: TRBD1
CDR3aa: CASSDSFNNEKLFF; CDR3nt: TGCGCCAGCAGTGATAGTTTCAATAATGAAAAACTGTTTTTT; abundance: NA; v_gene: TRBV10-2; j_gene: TRBJ1-4; d_gene: NA
CDR3aa: CASSPQPGGEGYTF; CDR3nt: TGCGCCAGCAGCCCTCAACCGGGAGGGGAAGGCTACACCTTC; abundance: few; v_gene: TRBV4-1; j_gene: TRBJ1-2; d_gene: NA
CDR3aa: CASSVDPGRSGNTIYF; CDR3nt: TGTGCCAGCAGCGTAGATCCAGGGCGCTCTGGAAACACCATATATTTT; abundance: NA; v_gene: TRBV9; j_gene: TRBJ1-3; d_gene: NA
CDR3aa: CASSRQGGPLHF; CDR3nt: TGTGCCAGCAGCCGACAGGGGGGACCCCTCCACTTT; abundance: NA; v_gene: TRBV5-5; j_gene: TRBJ1-6; d_gene: TRBD1
CDR3aa: CAWSVGDRNNQPQHF; CDR3nt: TGTGCCTGGAGTGTAGGGGACAGAAACAATCAGCCCCAGCATTTT; abundance: NA; v_gene: TRBV30; j_gene: TRBJ1-5; d_gene: TRBD1
CDR3aa: CATRQGRYNEQFF; CDR3nt: TGTGCCACCAGACAGGGCCGATACAATGAGCAGTTCTTC; abundance: NA; v_gene: TRBV24-1; j_gene: TRBJ2-1; d_gene: NA